This TCR beta chain derives from a study of radiation and T cells in renal cell carcinoma. TCRdb keeps only in-frame clones here, not all; method: immunoSEQ multiplex PCR. This table holds just over 95,000 clones, 86% found once. Per germline, CDR1 SGHTA and CDR2 FQGNSA. Trimming took 1 base from V and 0 from J, leaving 7 bases between them. The CDR3 is made up of 15 amino acids. Time point noted: baseline pretreatment blood. Treatment reported: 15 Gy SBRT to primary tumor, nephrectomy 4 weeks later. This clone was seen a single time. This receptor was identified in a man aged 50-59 years with renal cell carcinoma. Sequences were derived from blood, sampled from a patient whose treatment included radiotherapy and nephrectomy. The gene calls are TRBV7-2 and TRBJ1-5; D is unresolved. CDR3 amino acids: CASSLGGFSNQPQHF. The CDR3 bases are TGTGCCAGCAGCTTAGGAGGGTTTAGCAATCAGCCCCAGCATTTT.